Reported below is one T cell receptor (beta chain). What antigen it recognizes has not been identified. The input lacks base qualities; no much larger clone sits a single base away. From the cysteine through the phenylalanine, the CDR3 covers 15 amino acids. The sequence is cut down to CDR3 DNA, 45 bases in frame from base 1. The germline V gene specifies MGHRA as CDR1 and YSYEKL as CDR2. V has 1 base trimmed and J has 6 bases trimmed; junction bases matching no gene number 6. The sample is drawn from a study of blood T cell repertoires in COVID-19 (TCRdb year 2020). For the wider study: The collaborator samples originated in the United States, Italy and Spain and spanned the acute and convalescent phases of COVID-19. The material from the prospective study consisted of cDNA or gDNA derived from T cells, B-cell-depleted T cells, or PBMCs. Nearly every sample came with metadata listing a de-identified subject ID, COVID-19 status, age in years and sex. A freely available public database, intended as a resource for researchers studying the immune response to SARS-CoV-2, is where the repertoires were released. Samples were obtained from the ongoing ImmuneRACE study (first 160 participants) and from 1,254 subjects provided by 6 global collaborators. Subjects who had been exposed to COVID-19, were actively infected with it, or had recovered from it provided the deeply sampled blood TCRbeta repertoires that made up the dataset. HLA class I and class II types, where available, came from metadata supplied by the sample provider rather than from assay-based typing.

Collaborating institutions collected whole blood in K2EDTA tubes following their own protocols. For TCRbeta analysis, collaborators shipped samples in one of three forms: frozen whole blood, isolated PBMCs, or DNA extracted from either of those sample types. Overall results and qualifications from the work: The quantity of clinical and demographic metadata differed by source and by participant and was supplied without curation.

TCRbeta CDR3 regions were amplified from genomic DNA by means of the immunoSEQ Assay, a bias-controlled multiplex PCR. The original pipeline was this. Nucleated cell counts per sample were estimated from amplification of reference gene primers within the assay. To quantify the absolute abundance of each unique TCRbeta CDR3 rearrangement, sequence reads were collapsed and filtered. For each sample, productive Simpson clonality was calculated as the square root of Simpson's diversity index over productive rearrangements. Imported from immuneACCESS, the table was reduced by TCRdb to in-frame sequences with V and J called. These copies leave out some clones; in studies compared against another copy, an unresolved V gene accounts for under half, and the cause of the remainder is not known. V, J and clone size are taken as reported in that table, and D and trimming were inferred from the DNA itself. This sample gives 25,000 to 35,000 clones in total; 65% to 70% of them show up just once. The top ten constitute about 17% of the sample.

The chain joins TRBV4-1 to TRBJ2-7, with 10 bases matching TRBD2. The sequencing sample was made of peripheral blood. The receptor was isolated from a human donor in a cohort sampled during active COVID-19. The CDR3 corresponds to CASSQARAGGGEQYF. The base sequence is TGCGCCAGCAGCCAAGCGAGAGCGGGAGGGGGCGAGCAGTACTTC.